The source of this T cell receptor beta chain is a study of blood T cell repertoires in COVID-19. In the study overall: Spain, Italy and the United States supplied samples that represented acute and convalescent COVID-19. The analysed material was cDNA or gDNA that came from T cells, B-cell-depleted T cells, or PBMCs.

Germline V lookup: CDR1 LNHDA, CDR2 SQIVND (reference sequence). With 6 bases clipped from V and 5 bases from J, the junction kept 4 bases outside the gene matches. The CDR3 is 14 residues long. Per the study methods: Amplification with reference gene primers provided the estimates of nucleated cell counts. Method: immunoSEQ multiplex PCR; TCRdb's copy keeps in-frame clones and lacks some. V, J and clone size reflect that table, while D and trimming were determined from the DNA. Counted here are about 81,000 clones, 91% occurring once; the ten biggest clones make up roughly 2%. The origin of this receptor is a woman aged 45-59 years in a cohort sampled during active COVID-19. What was sequenced was peripheral blood. The V and J genes are TRBV19 and TRBJ2-3; TRBD1 agrees at 11 bases. The CDR3 loop reads CASSRTGGQDTQYF. CDR3 DNA sequence: TGTGCCAGTAGCCGGACAGGGGGCCAAGATACGCAGTATTTT.